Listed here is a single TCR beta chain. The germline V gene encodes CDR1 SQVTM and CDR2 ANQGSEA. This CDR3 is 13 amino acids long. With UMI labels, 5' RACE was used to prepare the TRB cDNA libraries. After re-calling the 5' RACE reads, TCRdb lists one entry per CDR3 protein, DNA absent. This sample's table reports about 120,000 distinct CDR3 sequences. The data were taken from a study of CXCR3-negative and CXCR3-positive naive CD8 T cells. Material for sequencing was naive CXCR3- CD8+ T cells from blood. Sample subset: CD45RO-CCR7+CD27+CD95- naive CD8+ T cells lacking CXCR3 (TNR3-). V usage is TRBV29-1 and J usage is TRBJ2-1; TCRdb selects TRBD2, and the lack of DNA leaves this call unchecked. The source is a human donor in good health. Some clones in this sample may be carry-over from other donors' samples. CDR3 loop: CSSQREGNNEQFF.